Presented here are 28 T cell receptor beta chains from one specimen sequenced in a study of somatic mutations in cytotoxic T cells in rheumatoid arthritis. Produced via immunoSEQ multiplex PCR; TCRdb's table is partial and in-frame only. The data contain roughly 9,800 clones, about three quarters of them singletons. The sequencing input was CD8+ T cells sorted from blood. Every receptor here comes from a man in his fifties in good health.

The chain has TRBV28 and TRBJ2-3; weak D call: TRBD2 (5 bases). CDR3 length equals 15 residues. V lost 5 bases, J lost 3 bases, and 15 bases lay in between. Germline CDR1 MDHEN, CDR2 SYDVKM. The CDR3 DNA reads TGTGCCAGCAGTCCCATGGTGGGAGTTACAGATACGCAGTATTTT. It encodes CASSPMVGVTDTQYF.

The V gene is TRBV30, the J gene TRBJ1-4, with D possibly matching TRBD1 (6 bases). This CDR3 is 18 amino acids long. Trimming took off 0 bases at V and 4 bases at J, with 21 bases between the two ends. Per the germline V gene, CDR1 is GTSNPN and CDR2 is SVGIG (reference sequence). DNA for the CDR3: TGTGCCTGGAGTGTACACGGGGGGCTCCGACACATTAATGAAAAACTGTTTTTT. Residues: CAWSVHGGLRHINEKLFF.

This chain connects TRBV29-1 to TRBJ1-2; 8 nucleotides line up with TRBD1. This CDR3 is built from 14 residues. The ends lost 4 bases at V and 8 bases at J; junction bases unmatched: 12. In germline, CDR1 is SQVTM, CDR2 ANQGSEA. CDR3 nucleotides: TGCAGCGTTGGCCGACCCCGGACAGGGAGAGGCTACACCTTC. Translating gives CSVGRPRTGRGYTF.

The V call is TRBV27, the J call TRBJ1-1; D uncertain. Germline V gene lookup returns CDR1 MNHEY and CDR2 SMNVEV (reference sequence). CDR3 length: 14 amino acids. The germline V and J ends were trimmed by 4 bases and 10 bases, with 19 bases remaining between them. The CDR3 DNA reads TGTGCCAGCAGTTCGACCGGGATCGCCTTGCCAGCTTTCTTT. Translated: CASSSTGIALPAFF.

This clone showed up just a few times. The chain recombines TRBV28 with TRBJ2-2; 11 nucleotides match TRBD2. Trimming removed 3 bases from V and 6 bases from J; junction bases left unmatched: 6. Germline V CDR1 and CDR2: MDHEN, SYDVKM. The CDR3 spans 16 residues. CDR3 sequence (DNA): TGTGCCAGCAGTTTTGCACTAGCGGGAGCCCCCGGGGAGCTGTTTTTT. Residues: CASSFALAGAPGELFF.

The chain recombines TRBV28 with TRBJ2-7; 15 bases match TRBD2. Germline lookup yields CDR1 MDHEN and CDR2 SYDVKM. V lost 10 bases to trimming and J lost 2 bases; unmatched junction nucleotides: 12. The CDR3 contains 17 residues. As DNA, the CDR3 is TGTGCCACCAACATGGGGACTAGCGGGAGGTACGCCTACGAGCAGTACTTC. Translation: CATNMGTSGRYAYEQYF.

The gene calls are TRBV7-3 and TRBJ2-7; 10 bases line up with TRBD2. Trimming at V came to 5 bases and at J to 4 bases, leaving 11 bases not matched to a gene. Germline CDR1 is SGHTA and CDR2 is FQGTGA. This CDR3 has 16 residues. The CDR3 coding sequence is TGTGCCAGCAGCCCCGGCCCTAGTAGCGGGAGGTACGAGCAGTACTTC. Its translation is CASSPGPSSGRYEQYF.

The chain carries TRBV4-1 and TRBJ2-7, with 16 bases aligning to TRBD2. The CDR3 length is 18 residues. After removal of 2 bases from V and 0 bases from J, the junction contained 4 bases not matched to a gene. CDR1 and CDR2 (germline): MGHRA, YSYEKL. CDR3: CASSQPGLAGGSSYEQYF. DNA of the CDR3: TGCGCCAGCAGCCAACCGGGACTAGCGGGGGGGAGCTCCTACGAGCAGTACTTC.

CDR3 nucleotides: TGCGCCAGCAGCTTGGTGGTGCCAGCGCCTAATGAAAAACTGTTTTTT. Amino acid sequence: CASSLVVPAPNEKLFF. V and J are TRBV5-1 and TRBJ1-4; no reliable D call. Germline V gives CDR1 SGHRS, CDR2 YFSETQ. This CDR3 is 16 amino acids long. Trimming shortened V by 0 bases and J by 3 bases, and 12 bases separated the two germline ends.

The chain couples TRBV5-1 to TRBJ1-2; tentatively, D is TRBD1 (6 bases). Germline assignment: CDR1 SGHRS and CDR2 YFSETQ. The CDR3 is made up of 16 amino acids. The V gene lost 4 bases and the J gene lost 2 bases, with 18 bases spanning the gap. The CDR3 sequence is CASSPTHGGANYGYTF. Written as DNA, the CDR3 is TGCGCCAGCAGCCCAACCCATGGGGGGGCAAACTATGGCTACACCTTC. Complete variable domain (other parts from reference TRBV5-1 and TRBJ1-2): KAGVTQTPRYLIKTRGQQVTLSCSPISGHRSVSWYQQTPGQGLQFLFEYFSETQRNKGNFPGRFSGRQFSNSRSEMNVSTLELGDSALYLCASSPTHGGANYGYTFGSGTRLTVV.

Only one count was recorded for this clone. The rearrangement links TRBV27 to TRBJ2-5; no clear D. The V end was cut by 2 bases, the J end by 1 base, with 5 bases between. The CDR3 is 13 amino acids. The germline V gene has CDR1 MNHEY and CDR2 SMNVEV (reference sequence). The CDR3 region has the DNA TGTGCCAGCAGTTTAAGTAGCCAAGAGACCCAGTACTTC. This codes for CASSLSSQETQYF.

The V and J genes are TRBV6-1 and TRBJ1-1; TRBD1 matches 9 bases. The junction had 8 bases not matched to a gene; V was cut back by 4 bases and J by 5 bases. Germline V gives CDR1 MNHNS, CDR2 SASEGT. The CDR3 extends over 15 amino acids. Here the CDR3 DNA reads TGTGCCAGCAGTGCCCACAGGGGGCAAGGGACTGAAGCTTTCTTT. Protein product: CASSAHRGQGTEAFF.

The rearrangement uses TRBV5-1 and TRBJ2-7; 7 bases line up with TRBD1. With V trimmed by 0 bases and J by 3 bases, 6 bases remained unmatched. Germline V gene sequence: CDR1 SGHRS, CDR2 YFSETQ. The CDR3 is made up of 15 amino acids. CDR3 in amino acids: CASSLVMGQSYEQYF. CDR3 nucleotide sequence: TGCGCCAGCAGCTTGGTGATGGGACAGAGCTACGAGCAGTACTTC.

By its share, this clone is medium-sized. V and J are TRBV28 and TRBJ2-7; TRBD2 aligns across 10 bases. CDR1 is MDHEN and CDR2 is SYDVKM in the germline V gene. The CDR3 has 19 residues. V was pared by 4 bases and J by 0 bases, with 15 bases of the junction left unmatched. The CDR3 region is CASSWGLAKTYLSSYEQYF. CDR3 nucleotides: TGTGCCAGCAGTTGGGGACTAGCGAAAACTTATTTATCCTCCTACGAGCAGTACTTC.

CDR3 nucleotide sequence: TGTGCCAGCAGTGTATTCGGGAGCGGCACGGACCATGAGCAGTTCTTC. Protein sequence: CASSVFGSGTDHEQFF. The chain links TRBV9 to TRBJ2-1; D possibly corresponds to TRBD2 (6 bases). Germline assignment: CDR1 SGDLS and CDR2 YYNGEE. CDR3 length: 16 residues. With 5 bases removed from V and 8 bases from J, the gap between germline ends came to 23 bases.

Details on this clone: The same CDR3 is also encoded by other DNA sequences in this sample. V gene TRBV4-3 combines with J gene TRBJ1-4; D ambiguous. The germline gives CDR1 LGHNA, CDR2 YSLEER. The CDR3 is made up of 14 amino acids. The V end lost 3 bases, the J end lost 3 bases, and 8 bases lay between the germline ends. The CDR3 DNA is TGCGCCAGCAGCCAGGGCACAGCTAATGAAAAACTGTTTTTT. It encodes CASSQGTANEKLFF.

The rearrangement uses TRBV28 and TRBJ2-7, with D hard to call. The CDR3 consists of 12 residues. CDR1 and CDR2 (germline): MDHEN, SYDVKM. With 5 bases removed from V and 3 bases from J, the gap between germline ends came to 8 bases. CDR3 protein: CASSRANYEQYF. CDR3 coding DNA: TGTGCCAGCAGTCGCGCAAACTACGAGCAGTACTTC.

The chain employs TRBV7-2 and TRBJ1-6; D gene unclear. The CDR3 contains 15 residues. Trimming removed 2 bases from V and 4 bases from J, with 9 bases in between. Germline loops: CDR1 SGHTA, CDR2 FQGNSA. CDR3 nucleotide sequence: TGTGCCAGCAGCTTAAGTGCCGGGTATAATTCACCCCTCCACTTT. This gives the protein CASSLSAGYNSPLHF.

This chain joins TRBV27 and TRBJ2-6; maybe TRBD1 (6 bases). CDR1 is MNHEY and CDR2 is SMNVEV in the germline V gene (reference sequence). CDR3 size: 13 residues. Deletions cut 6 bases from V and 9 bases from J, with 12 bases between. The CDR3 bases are TGTGCCAGCAGCCAGGGGACACTCAACGTCCTGACTTTC. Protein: CASSQGTLNVLTF.

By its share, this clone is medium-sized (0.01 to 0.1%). CDR3 coding DNA: TGTGCCATCAGTGAGTCCCGGGACACTTTAAAGAACACTGAAGCTTTCTTT. Its translation is CAISESRDTLKNTEAFF. The chain has TRBV10-3 and TRBJ1-1; possible D gene TRBD1, 6 bases. Deletions cut 0 bases from V and 1 base from J, with 15 bases between. This CDR3 has 17 amino acids. CDR1 and CDR2 from the germline V gene are ENHRY and SYGVKD.

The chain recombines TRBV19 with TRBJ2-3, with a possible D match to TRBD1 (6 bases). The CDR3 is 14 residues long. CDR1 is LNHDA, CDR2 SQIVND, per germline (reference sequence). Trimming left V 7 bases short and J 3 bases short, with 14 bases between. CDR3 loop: CASTPLGGTDTQYF. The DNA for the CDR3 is TGTGCCAGTACCCCCTTAGGGGGAACAGATACGCAGTATTTT.

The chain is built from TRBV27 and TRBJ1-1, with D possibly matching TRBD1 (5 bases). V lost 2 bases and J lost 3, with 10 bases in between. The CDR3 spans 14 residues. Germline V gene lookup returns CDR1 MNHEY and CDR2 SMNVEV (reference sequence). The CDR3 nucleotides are TGTGCCAGCAGTTTAGTAGGGGTTCACACTGAAGCTTTCTTT. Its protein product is CASSLVGVHTEAFF.

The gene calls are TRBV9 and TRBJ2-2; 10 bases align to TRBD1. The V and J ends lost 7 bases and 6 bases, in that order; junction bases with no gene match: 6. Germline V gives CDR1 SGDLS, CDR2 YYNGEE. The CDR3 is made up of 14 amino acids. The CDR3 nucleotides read TGTGCCAGCGGGGACAGGGGTGCTCCCGGGGAGCTGTTTTTT. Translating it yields CASGDRGAPGELFF.

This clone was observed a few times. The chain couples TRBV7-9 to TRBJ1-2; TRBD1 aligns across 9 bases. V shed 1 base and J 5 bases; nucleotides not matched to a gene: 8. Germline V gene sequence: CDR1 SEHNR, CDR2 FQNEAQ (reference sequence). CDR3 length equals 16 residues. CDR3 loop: CASSLEGTGLIYGYTF. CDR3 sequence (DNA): TGTGCCAGCAGCTTAGAAGGGACAGGGCTAATTTATGGCTACACCTTC.

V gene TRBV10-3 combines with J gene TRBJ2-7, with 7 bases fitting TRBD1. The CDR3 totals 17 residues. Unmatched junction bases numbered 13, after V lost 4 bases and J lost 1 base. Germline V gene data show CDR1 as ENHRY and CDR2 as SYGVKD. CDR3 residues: CAISGSRQGTTSYEQYF. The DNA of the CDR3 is TGTGCCATCAGTGGCTCCCGACAGGGAACTACTTCCTACGAGCAGTACTTC.

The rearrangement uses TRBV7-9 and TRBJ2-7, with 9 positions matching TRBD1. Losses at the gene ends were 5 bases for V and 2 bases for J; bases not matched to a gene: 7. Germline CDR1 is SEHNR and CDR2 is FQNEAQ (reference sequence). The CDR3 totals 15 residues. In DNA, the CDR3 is TGTGCCAGCAGCAACCGGGACAGGGAAACCTACGAGCAGTACTTC. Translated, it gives CASSNRDRETYEQYF.

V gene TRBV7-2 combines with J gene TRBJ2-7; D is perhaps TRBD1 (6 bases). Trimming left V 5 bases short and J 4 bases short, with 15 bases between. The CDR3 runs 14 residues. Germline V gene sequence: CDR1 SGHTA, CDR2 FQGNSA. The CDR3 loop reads CASSPNLQGYEQYF. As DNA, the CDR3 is TGTGCCAGCAGCCCGAACCTACAGGGTTACGAGCAGTACTTC.

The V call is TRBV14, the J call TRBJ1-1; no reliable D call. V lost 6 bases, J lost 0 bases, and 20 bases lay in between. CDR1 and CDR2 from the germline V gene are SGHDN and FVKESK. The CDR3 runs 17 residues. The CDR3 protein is CASSLRRGLGMNTEAFF. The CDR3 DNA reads TGTGCCAGCAGTCTCAGGAGAGGCCTCGGGATGAACACTGAAGCTTTCTTT.